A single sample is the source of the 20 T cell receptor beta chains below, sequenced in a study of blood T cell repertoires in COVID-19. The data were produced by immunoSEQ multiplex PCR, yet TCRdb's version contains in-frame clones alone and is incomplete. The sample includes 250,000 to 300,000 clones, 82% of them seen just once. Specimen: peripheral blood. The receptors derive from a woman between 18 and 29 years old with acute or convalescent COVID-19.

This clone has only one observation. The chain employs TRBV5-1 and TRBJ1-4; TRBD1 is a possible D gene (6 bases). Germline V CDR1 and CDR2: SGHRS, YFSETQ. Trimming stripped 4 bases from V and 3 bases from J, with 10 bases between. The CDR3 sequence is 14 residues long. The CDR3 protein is CASSLGASNEKLFF. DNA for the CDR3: TGCGCCAGCAGCCTGGGGGCTTCTAATGAAAAACTGTTTTTT.

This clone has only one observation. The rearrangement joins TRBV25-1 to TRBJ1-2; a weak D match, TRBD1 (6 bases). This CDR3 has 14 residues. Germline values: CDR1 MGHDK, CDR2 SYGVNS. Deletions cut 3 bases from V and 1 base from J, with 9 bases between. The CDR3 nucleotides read TGTGCCAGCAGTGATCAGGGGTTTAACTATGGCTACACCTTC. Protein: CASSDQGFNYGYTF.

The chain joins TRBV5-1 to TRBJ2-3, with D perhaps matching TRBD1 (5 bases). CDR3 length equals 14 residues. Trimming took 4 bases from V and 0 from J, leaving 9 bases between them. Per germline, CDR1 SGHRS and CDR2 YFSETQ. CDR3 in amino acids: CASSHRLSTDTQYF. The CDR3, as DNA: TGCGCCAGCAGCCACAGGCTTAGCACAGATACGCAGTATTTT.

The CDR3 sequence is CASKKGGAGGSTGELFF. The CDR3 coding sequence is TGTGCCAGTAAAAAAGGGGGCGCCGGGGGTAGCACCGGGGAGCTGTTTTTT. The rearrangement links TRBV19 to TRBJ2-2; D is possibly TRBD1 (7 bases). CDR3 length: 17 amino acids. The V gene's germline CDR1 is LNHDA and CDR2 SQIVND (reference sequence). The ends were cut back, 7 bases at V and 4 bases at J, with 22 bases in the middle.

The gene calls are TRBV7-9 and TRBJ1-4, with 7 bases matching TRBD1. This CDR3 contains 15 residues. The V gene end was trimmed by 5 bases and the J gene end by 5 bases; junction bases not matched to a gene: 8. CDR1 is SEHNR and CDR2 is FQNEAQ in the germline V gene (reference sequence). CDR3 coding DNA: TGTGCCAGCAGCCCCGGGGGACAGCCAAATGAAAAACTGTTTTTT. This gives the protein CASSPGGQPNEKLFF.

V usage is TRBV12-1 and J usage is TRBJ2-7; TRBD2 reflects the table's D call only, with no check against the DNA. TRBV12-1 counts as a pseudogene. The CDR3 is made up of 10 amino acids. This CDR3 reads CASDCPMKYF. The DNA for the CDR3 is TGTGCCAGCGACTGCCCCATGAAGTACTTC.

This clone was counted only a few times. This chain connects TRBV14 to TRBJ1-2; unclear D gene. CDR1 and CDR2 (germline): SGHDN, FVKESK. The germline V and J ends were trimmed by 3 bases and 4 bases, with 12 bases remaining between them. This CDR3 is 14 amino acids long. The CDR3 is CASSQRTGSYGYTF. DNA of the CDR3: TGTGCCAGCAGCCAGCGGACGGGAAGCTATGGCTACACCTTC.

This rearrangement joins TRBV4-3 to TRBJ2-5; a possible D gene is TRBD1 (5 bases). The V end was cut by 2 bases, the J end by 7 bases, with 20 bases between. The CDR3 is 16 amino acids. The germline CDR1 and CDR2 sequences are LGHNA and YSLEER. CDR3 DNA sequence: TGCGCCAGCAGCCAAATATCGGCAGGGCCCCCGGGGACCCAGTACTTC. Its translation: CASSQISAGPPGTQYF.

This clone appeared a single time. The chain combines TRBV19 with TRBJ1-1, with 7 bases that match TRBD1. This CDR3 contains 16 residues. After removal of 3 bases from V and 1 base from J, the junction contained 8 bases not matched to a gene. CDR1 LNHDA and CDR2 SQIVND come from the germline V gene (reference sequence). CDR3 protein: CASSMLGTDKNTEAFF. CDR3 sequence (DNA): TGTGCCAGTAGTATGTTAGGGACAGACAAGAACACTGAAGCTTTCTTT.

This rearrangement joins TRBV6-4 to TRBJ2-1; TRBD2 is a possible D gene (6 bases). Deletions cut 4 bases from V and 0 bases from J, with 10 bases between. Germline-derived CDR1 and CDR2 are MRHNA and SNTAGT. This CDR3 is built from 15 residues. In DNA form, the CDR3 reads TGTGCCAGCAGTGCCGTAGCGGACTCCTACAATGAGCAGTTCTTC. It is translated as CASSAVADSYNEQFF.

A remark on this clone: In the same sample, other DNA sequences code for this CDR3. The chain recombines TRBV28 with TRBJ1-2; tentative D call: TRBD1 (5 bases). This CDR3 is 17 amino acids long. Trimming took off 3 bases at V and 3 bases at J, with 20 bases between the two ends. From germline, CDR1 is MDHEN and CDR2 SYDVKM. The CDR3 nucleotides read TGTGCCAGCAGTTTCTCATCCGTTACAGGCAGAGACTATGGCTACACCTTC. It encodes CASSFSSVTGRDYGYTF.

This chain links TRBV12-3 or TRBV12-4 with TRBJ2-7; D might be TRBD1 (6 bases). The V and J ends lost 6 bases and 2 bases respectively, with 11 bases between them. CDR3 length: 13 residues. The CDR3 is CASRNRDTYEQYF. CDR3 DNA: TGTGCCAGCAGAAACCGGGACACCTACGAGCAGTACTTC.

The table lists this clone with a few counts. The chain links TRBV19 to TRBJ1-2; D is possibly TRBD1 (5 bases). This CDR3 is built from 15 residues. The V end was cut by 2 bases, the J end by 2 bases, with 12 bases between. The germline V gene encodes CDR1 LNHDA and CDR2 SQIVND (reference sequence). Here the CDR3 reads CASSIFGAGNYGYTF. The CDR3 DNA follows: TGTGCCAGTAGTATATTCGGGGCGGGGAACTATGGCTACACCTTC.

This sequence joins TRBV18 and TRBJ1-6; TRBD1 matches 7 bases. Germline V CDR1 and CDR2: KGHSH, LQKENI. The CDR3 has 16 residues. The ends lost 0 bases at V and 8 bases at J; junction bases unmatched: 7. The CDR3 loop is CASSPPRQGGYSPLHF. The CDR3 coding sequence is TGTGCCAGCTCACCACCCAGACAGGGTGGATATTCACCCCTCCACTTT.

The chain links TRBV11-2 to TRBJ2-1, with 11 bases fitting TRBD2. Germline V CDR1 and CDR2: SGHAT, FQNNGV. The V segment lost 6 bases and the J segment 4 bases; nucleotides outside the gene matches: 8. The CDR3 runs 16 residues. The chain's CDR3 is CASSRRLAGRYNEQFF. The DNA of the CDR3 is TGTGCCAGCAGTCGTCGACTAGCGGGAAGATACAATGAGCAGTTCTTC.

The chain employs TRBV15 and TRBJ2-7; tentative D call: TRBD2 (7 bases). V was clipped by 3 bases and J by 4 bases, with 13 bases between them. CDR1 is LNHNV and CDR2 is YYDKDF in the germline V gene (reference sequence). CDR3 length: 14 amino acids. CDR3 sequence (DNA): TGTGCCACCAGCAGCCCAGGGGAGGGGTACGAGCAGTACTTC. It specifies CATSSPGEGYEQYF.

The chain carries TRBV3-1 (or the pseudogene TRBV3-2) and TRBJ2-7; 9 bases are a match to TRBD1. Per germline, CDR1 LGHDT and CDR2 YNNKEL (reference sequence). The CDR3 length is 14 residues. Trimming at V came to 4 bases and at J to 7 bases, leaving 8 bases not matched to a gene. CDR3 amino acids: CASSLGQGFREQYF. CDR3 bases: TGTGCCAGCAGCCTGGGACAGGGATTTAGGGAGCAGTACTTC.

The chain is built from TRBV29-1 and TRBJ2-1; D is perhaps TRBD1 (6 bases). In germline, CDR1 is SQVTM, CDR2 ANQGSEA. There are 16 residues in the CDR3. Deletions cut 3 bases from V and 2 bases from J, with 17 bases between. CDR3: CSVEYDRQGTYNEQFF. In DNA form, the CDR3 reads TGCAGCGTTGAGTACGATCGGCAGGGGACCTACAATGAGCAGTTCTTC.

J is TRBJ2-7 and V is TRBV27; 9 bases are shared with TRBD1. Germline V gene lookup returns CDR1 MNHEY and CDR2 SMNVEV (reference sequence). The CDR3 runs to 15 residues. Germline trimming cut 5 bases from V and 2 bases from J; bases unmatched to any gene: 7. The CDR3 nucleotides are TGTGCCAGCAGTCCCGACAGGGGGGGGACCTACGAGCAGTACTTC. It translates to CASSPDRGGTYEQYF.

CDR3 bases: TGTGCCAGCAGCCCGAGCAAAGCGGCCGCGGGTTATCAGCCCCAGCATTTT. This codes for CASSPSKAAAGYQPQHF. V gene TRBV28 combines with J gene TRBJ1-5; D remains unclear. CDR1 is MDHEN, CDR2 SYDVKM, per germline. The CDR3 covers 17 residues. V gave up 6 bases and J gave up 5 bases, with 23 bases separating them.